One and the same sample provided the 23 T cell receptor beta chains below, sequenced in a study of blood T cell repertoires in COVID-19. Sequenced by immunoSEQ multiplex PCR; TCRdb stores in-frame clones only, minus some. The top ten hold just under 3% of the sample, which has around 360,000 clones, approximately 84% seen once. The specimen sequenced was PBMCs or T cells enriched from blood (not recorded which). The receptors derive from a woman in her 30s who had recovered from COVID-19.

This clone appeared a few times. One end of the junction is discordant with germline, which a read error may explain. V and J are TRBV5-1 and TRBJ2-7; possibly TRBD2 for D (5 bases). Germline V gives CDR1 SGHRS, CDR2 YFSETQ. The CDR3 contains 13 residues. The CDR3 reads CASSVERSYEQYF. CDR3 DNA sequence: TGCGCCAGCAGCGTGGAGCGGAGCTACGAACAGTACTTC.

The chain links TRBV19 to TRBJ2-7; TRBD2 matches 7 bases. The CDR3 contains 15 residues. Unmatched junction bases numbered 3, after V lost 1 base and J lost 0 bases. Germline CDR1 reads LNHDA; CDR2 reads SQIVND (reference sequence). CDR3 nucleotides: TGTGCCAGTAGTATAGGGCTAGCGGCCTCCTACGAGCAGTACTTC. Protein product: CASSIGLAASYEQYF. The full variable domain, rest sourced from reference TRBV19 and TRBJ2-7, is DGGITQSPKYLFRKEGQNVTLSCEQNLNHDAMYWYRQDPGQGLRLIYYSQIVNDFQKGDIAEGYSVSREKKESFPLTVTSAQKNPTAFYLCASSIGLAASYEQYFGPGTRLTVT.

The J gene is TRBJ2-1, the V gene TRBV24-1, with TRBD1 matching 9 bases. CDR1 KGHDR and CDR2 SFDVKD come from the germline V gene. With V trimmed by 7 bases and J by 5 bases, 5 bases remained unmatched. The CDR3 spans 14 residues. CDR3 in amino acids: CATRPTGGDNEQFF. The CDR3 coding sequence is TGTGCCACCAGACCGACAGGGGGGGACAATGAGCAGTTCTTC.

This clone appeared a single time. This sequence joins TRBV18 and TRBJ1-1; D is possibly TRBD1 (5 bases). Germline loops: CDR1 KGHSH, CDR2 LQKENI. V was clipped by 0 bases and J by 3 bases, with 8 bases between them. The CDR3 extends over 14 amino acids. The CDR3 nucleotides are TGTGCCAGCTCACCACCGACAGCTTACACTGAAGCTTTCTTT. This gives the protein CASSPPTAYTEAFF.

This clone was seen only once. The chain couples TRBV30 to TRBJ2-5, with 15 bases aligning to TRBD2. Trimming removed 5 bases from V and 5 bases from J; junction bases left unmatched: 6. The germline CDR1 and CDR2 sequences are GTSNPN and SVGIG (reference sequence). The CDR3 is 15 residues long. The CDR3 is CAWFGLAGGKETQYF. CDR3 in DNA: TGTGCCTGGTTCGGACTAGCGGGAGGGAAGGAGACCCAGTACTTC.

This clone was observed at least ten times. The chain links TRBV6-5 to TRBJ1-2, with D possibly being TRBD1 (6 bases). Germline-derived CDR1 and CDR2 are MNHEY and SVGAGI. Between the trimmed V and J ends, which lost 2 bases and 4 bases, there was a span of 14 bases. The CDR3 contains 15 residues. CDR3 amino acids: CASSYGGGRGYGYTF. In DNA, the CDR3 is TGTGCCAGCAGTTACGGCGGGGGGCGAGGCTATGGCTACACCTTC.

This clone was counted only a few times. DNA of the CDR3: TGTGCCAGTCGGGTTTTTCGGCGGGATAACACCGGGGAGCTGTTTTTT. Amino acid sequence: CASRVFRRDNTGELFF. The chain employs TRBV27 and TRBJ2-2, with D possibly being TRBD2 (6 bases). This CDR3 region has 16 residues. Per the germline V gene, CDR1 is MNHEY and CDR2 is SMNVEV (reference sequence). With 9 bases removed from V and 2 bases from J, the gap between germline ends came to 19 bases.

This sequence joins TRBV19 and TRBJ2-6; D is ambiguous. CDR3 size: 13 residues. CDR1 and CDR2 from the germline V gene are LNHDA and SQIVND (reference sequence). Trimming shortened V by 3 bases and J by 3 bases, and 3 bases separated the two germline ends. The CDR3 here is CASSIGGANVLTF. The CDR3 nucleotides read TGTGCCAGTAGTATCGGTGGGGCCAACGTCCTGACTTTC.

This clone was seen more than once but under ten times. The rearrangement uses TRBV28 and TRBJ1-5; TRBD1 aligns across 7 bases. The germline gives CDR1 MDHEN, CDR2 SYDVKM. Germline trimming cut 3 bases from V and 5 bases from J; bases unmatched to any gene: 7. The CDR3 contains 15 residues. The CDR3 bases are TGTGCCAGCAGTTTGTACAAGGGGGCGCATCAGCCCCAGCATTTT. Translated: CASSLYKGAHQPQHF.

This chain connects TRBV7-2 to TRBJ2-1; possibly TRBD2 for D (6 bases). Germline CDR1 reads SGHTA; CDR2 reads FQGNSA. The CDR3 spans 13 residues. V lost 4 bases and J lost 6, with 10 bases in between. The CDR3 protein is CASSSGLINEQFF. CDR3 bases: TGTGCCAGCAGCTCGGGACTGATCAATGAGCAGTTCTTC.

The V call is TRBV4-2, the J call TRBJ2-7, with a weak D call TRBD2 (6 bases). V was trimmed by 3 bases and J by 2 bases, leaving 11 bases between them. CDR1 and CDR2 from the germline V gene are LGHNA and YNFKEQ. This CDR3 has 14 amino acids. The CDR3 spells CASSQGDFPYEQYF. CDR3 in DNA: TGTGCCAGCAGCCAGGGGGACTTTCCCTACGAGCAGTACTTC.

The rearrangement joins TRBV11-2 to TRBJ2-2; D ambiguous. Trimming removed 5 bases from V and 6 bases from J, with 10 bases in between. Germline assignment: CDR1 SGHAT and CDR2 FQNNGV. The CDR3 runs 13 residues. This chain's CDR3 is CASSPPVAGELFF. CDR3 DNA: TGTGCCAGCAGCCCCCCAGTCGCCGGGGAGCTGTTTTTT.

The V gene is TRBV3-1 (or the pseudogene TRBV3-2), the J gene TRBJ2-1, with 13 bases fitting TRBD2. The germline gives CDR1 LGHDT, CDR2 YNNKEL (reference sequence). Unmatched junction bases numbered 19, after V lost 1 base and J lost 10 bases. This CDR3 is 20 amino acids long. CDR3 DNA: TGTGCCAGCAGCCAAGCCTACGGGCCCCTCACTAGCGGGGGGGCAGGCGAGCAGTTCTTC. As protein: CASSQAYGPLTSGGAGEQFF.

V usage is TRBV28 and J usage is TRBJ2-5, with 13 bases identical to TRBD2. Unmatched junction bases numbered 5, after V lost 5 bases and J lost 5 bases. The CDR3 is 15 amino acids. The V gene's germline CDR1 is MDHEN and CDR2 SYDVKM. The CDR3 nucleotides read TGTGCCAGCAGTCGGGCGACTAGCGGGGGGGAGACCCAGTACTTC. Translating gives CASSRATSGGETQYF.

V is TRBV5-1 and J is TRBJ2-1; D is unresolved. V lost 1 base to trimming and J lost 6 bases, with 11 bases between them. Looked up from germline, CDR1 is SGHRS and CDR2 is YFSETQ. The CDR3 totals 14 residues. The CDR3 sequence is CASSLLGVGNEQFF. In nucleotides, the CDR3 is TGCGCCAGCAGCTTGCTGGGCGTGGGCAATGAGCAGTTCTTC. The variable domain in full, completed from reference TRBV5-1 and TRBJ2-1, reads KAGVTQTPRYLIKTRGQQVTLSCSPISGHRSVSWYQQTPGQGLQFLFEYFSETQRNKGNFPGRFSGRQFSNSRSEMNVSTLELGDSALYLCASSLLGVGNEQFFGPGTRLTVL.

The chain has TRBV7-9 and TRBJ1-1; 8 bases are a match to TRBD1. The germline gives CDR1 SEHNR, CDR2 FQNEAQ (reference sequence). The CDR3 consists of 17 residues. The J segment lost 0 bases and the V segment lost 2 bases, leaving 8 bases of the junction unmatched. CDR3 DNA: TGTGCCAGCAGCTTACTGGGACAGGATGATATGAACACTGAAGCTTTCTTT. Translating it yields CASSLLGQDDMNTEAFF.

This rearrangement joins TRBV2 to TRBJ2-7; D perhaps matches TRBD1 (7 bases). Germline CDR1 is SNHLY and CDR2 is FYNNEI. The CDR3 sequence is 15 residues long. The ends were cut back, 5 bases at V and 4 bases at J, with 18 bases in the middle. CDR3 sequence (DNA): TGTGCCAGCAGTTCAGGGGGAGGCTTGGCTTACGAGCAGTACTTC. This sequence encodes CASSSGGGLAYEQYF. The full variable domain, its missing parts supplied by reference TRBV2 and TRBJ2-7, is EPEVTQTPSHQVTQMGQEVILRCVPISNHLYFYWYRQILGQKVEFLVSFYNNEISEKSEIFDDQFSVERPDGSNFTLKIRSTKLEDSAMYFCASSSGGGLAYEQYFGPGTRLTVT.

The chain uses TRBV19 and TRBJ2-2; weak D call: TRBD2 (5 bases). From germline, CDR1 is LNHDA and CDR2 SQIVND (reference sequence). V was clipped by 5 bases and J by 2 bases, with 12 bases between them. The length of the CDR3 is 15 residues. The CDR3 DNA reads as TGTGCCAGTAGTGTCGTCGGGATTAACACCGGGGAGCTGTTTTTT. Protein product: CASSVVGINTGELFF.

The chain recombines TRBV5-6 with TRBJ1-2; tentative D call: TRBD1 (6 bases). The CDR3 loop spans 14 amino acids. V was pared by 3 bases and J by 2 bases, with 11 bases between. CDR1 is SGHDT and CDR2 is YYEEEE in the germline V gene. Here the CDR3 reads CASSSTDRNYGYTF. CDR3 in DNA: TGTGCCAGCAGCTCCACCGACAGGAACTATGGCTACACCTTC.

This chain uses TRBV3-1 (or the pseudogene TRBV3-2) with TRBJ2-2, with D tentatively TRBD1 (5 bases). V was clipped by 3 bases and J by 1 base, with 12 bases between them. In germline, CDR1 is LGHDT, CDR2 YNNKEL (reference sequence). The CDR3 runs 16 residues. The CDR3 loop is CASSQNYRQNTGELFF. In DNA form, the CDR3 reads TGTGCCAGCAGCCAGAATTACAGGCAGAACACCGGGGAGCTGTTTTTT.

This chain links TRBV30 with TRBJ1-1; unclear D gene. The CDR3 spans 11 residues. Germline V gene data show CDR1 as GTSNPN and CDR2 as SVGIG (reference sequence). Deletions cut 5 bases from V and 2 bases from J, with 6 bases between. Here the CDR3 reads CAWDFNTEAFF. CDR3 DNA sequence: TGTGCCTGGGACTTCAACACTGAAGCTTTCTTT.

The sample holds one count of this clone. This sequence joins TRBV19 and TRBJ1-5; 8 bases are a match to TRBD1. The ends lost 5 bases at V and 4 bases at J; junction bases unmatched: 10. This CDR3 is 16 amino acids long. Germline V lookup: CDR1 LNHDA, CDR2 SQIVND (reference sequence). Written as DNA, the CDR3 is TGTGCCAGTAGTTTACGGACAGGGCCATCTAATCAGCCCCAGCATTTT. Its protein product is CASSLRTGPSNQPQHF.

This clone showed up just a few times. DNA of the CDR3: TGTGCCAGCAGCTCACAGGGACAGTGGGCTTTCTTT. Protein product: CASSSQGQWAFF. The chain carries TRBV7-2 and TRBJ1-1; the match to TRBD1 covers 7 bases. Trimming at V came to 4 bases and at J to 11 bases, leaving 7 bases not matched to a gene. Germline values: CDR1 SGHTA, CDR2 FQGNSA. This CDR3 comprises 12 residues.